This TCR beta chain appears in the sequencing data of a study of OX40 agonist ivuxolimab in advanced cancers. CDR1 is MGHDK and CDR2 is SYGVNS in the germline V gene. J lost 4 bases, V lost 10 bases, and 3 bases had no gene match. CDR3 length: 12 amino acids. TCRdb's table, derived via immunoSEQ multiplex PCR, lists solely in-frame clones and lacks some. The repertoire consists of around 80,000 clones, with more than 70% occurring once and the leading ten covering 0.65% to 0.9%. Regarding the study as a whole: At doses 0.1 to 3.0 mg/kg, CD4+ and CD8+ clones expanded.

This clone is a singleton in its sample. Its matching antigen is unknown. V is TRBV25-1 and J is TRBJ2-1; 8 bases are a match to TRBD1. Sequencing was performed on CD4+ or CD8+ T cells sorted from blood, taken in a trial of the OX40 agonist ivuxolimab. This TCR came from an adult with an advanced solid tumor such as melanoma, head and neck, liver or kidney cancer. The CDR3 is CATWTGYNEQFF. CDR3 bases: TGTGCCACTTGGACAGGGTACAATGAGCAGTTCTTC. Variable domain in full (rest from reference TRBV25-1 and TRBJ2-1): EADIYQTPRYLVIGTGKKITLECSQTMGHDKMYWYQQDPGMELHLIHYSYGVNSTEKGDLSSESTVSRIRTEHFPLTLESARPSHTSQYLCATWTGYNEQFFGPGTRLTVL.